What follows are 10 T cell receptor beta chains derived from one specimen sequenced in a study of beta chain features in type 1 diabetes. Sequenced material consisted of expressed TCRB transcripts (all of the isolated RNA was reverse transcribed). Generated by immunoSEQ multiplex PCR, the TCRdb table keeps only in-frame clones and is missing some. Of just under 150,000 clones in the sample, more than 9% were seen once. Sequenced input: naive CD4+ T cells from blood. The receptor set was obtained from a man aged 18 to 30 in good health.

The CDR3 nucleotides are TGTGCCAGCCGGACAGTCCAGGGCGATACGCAGTATTTT. Residues: CASRTVQGDTQYF. The chain couples TRBV6-5 to TRBJ2-3; TRBD1 might be the D (6 bases). Germline-derived CDR1 and CDR2 are MNHEY and SVGAGI. The CDR3 extends over 13 amino acids. V lost 8 bases to trimming and J lost 6 bases, with 15 bases between them.

The rearrangement uses TRBV6-6 and TRBJ2-4; D is uncertain. Per germline, CDR1 MNHNY and CDR2 SVGAGI (reference sequence). The CDR3 extends over 16 amino acids. V dropped 0 bases and J dropped 0 bases, with 9 bases sitting between them. The CDR3 protein is CASSYSMGLAKNIQYF. CDR3 nucleotide sequence: TGTGCCAGCAGTTACTCGATGGGCCTAGCCAAAAACATTCAGTACTTC.

This clone was recorded a few times. The chain has TRBV7-9 and TRBJ2-7; 8 nucleotides align to TRBD2. CDR1 and CDR2 from the germline V gene are SEHNR and FQNEAQ (reference sequence). The ends lost 5 bases at V and 0 bases at J; junction bases unmatched: 6. This CDR3 is built from 15 residues. CDR3 loop: CASSPRGGGSYEQYF. CDR3 sequence (DNA): TGTGCCAGCAGCCCCCGGGGGGGCGGCTCCTACGAGCAGTACTTC.

A few counts support this clone. J is TRBJ1-2 and V is TRBV2; D may be TRBD1 (5 bases). The CDR3 spans 15 residues. Germline-derived CDR1 and CDR2 are SNHLY and FYNNEI. Trimming removed 2 bases from V and 1 base from J, with 11 bases in between. The CDR3: CASSEWGLGNYGYTF. In DNA form, the CDR3 reads TGTGCCAGCAGTGAATGGGGCCTGGGTAACTATGGCTACACCTTC.

The chain joins TRBV7-3 to TRBJ2-2; unclear D gene. With 4 bases removed from V and 5 bases from J, the gap between germline ends came to 8 bases. The CDR3 loop spans 13 amino acids. Germline CDR1 is SGHTA and CDR2 is FQGTGA. The CDR3 spells CASSSRKTGELFF. In nucleotides, the CDR3 is TGTGCCAGCAGCTCGAGAAAAACCGGGGAGCTGTTTTTT.

In its sample, this clone was seen many times. This chain uses TRBV7-9 with TRBJ1-2, with 7 bases identical to TRBD1. Per germline, CDR1 SEHNR and CDR2 FQNEAQ (reference sequence). The CDR3 loop spans 14 amino acids. V lost 5 bases to trimming and J lost 4 bases; unmatched junction nucleotides: 7. The CDR3 nucleotides are TGTGCCAGCAGCCCCCGACAGGGAGTCTATGGCTACACCTTC. This sequence encodes CASSPRQGVYGYTF.

The chain links TRBV6-5 to TRBJ1-2; 8 nucleotides match TRBD1. Trimming removed 6 bases from V and 3 bases from J; junction bases left unmatched: 3. Germline lookup yields CDR1 MNHEY and CDR2 SVGAGI. The CDR3 sequence is 13 residues long. The CDR3 DNA sequence: TGTGCCAGCAGGAGACAGGGGTACTATGGCTACACCTTC. Translation gives CASRRQGYYGYTF.

This clone was found a few times. The CDR3 DNA sequence: TGTGCCAGCAGTGACGAGGGACTGAGCAATCAGCCCCAGCATTTT. It encodes CASSDEGLSNQPQHF. The chain carries TRBV2 and TRBJ1-5; tentative D call: TRBD1 (5 bases). Germline-derived CDR1 and CDR2 are SNHLY and FYNNEI. The V gene lost 3 bases and the J gene lost 1 base, with 10 bases spanning the gap. The CDR3 has 15 amino acids.

The V gene is TRBV5-4, the J gene TRBJ1-4, with 7 positions matching TRBD1. Trimming cost V 4 bases and J 8 bases; bases outside gene matches: 11. The germline gives CDR1 SGHNT, CDR2 YYREEE (reference sequence). The CDR3 consists of 15 residues. The CDR3 protein is CASSILTGFGEKLFF. The DNA of the CDR3 is TGTGCCAGCAGCATACTGACAGGGTTTGGCGAAAAACTGTTTTTT.

The chain joins TRBV14 to TRBJ2-5; TRBD2 aligns across 9 bases. Near its end, the DNA agrees better with TRBJ2-7, so the J call may be wrong. The germline CDR1 and CDR2 sequences are SGHDN and FVKESK. The CDR3 has 19 residues. The CDR3 is CASSQSGGSGGLSSYEQYF. CDR3 coding DNA: TGTGCCAGCAGCCAAAGTGGGGGAAGCGGGGGGCTCAGCTCCTACGAGCAGTACTTC.